This T cell receptor beta chain is from a study of T-cell memory formation after mild COVID-19. Overall study context: There were largely donor-specific TCR clusters.

TCRdb re-called the 5' RACE reads through MiXCR, storing one row per CDR3 protein. The table has roughly 600,000 distinct CDR3 sequences, approximately 18% seen once; the top ten hold about 11%. The CDR3 is made up of 16 amino acids. V was trimmed by 1 base and J by 2 bases, leaving 15 bases between them. The germline V gene encodes CDR1 SEHNR and CDR2 FQNEAQ (reference sequence). As to this clonotype: The antigen remains undetermined.

Overall study findings and caveats: CD4+ bias marked clones expanding day 15 to 37, unlike balanced contracting clones.

The sequence came from an adult woman who had mild COVID-19 (a few samples of this study predate the infection). Cell type and time point are not known. Sequenced sample: PBMCs or a T cell subset sorted from them (not recorded which). The chain combines TRBV7-9 with TRBJ2-7; D is perhaps TRBD1 (6 bases). The CDR3 DNA sequence: TGTGCCAGCAGCTTAGAGGGGGTACTCAAGCCCTACGAGCAGTACTTC. Protein: CASSLEGVLKPYEQYF.